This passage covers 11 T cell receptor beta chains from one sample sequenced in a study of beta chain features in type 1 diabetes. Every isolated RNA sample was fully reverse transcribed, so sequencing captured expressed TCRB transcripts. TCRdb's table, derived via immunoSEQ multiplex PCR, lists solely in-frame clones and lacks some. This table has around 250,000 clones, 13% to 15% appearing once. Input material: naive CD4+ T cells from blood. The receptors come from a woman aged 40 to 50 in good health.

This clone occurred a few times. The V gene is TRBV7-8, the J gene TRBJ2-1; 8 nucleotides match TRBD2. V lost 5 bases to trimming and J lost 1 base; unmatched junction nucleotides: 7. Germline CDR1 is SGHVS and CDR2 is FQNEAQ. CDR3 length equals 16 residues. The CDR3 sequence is CASSPPGLGSYNEQFF. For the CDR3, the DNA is TGTGCCAGCAGCCCCCCGGGACTAGGATCCTACAATGAGCAGTTCTTC.

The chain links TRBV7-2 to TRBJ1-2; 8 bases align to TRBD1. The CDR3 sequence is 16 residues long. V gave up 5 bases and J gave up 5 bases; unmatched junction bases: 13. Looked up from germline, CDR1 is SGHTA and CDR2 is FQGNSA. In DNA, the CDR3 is TGTGCCAGCAGCCCCCGGACCCAGGGGGCGCGGTATGGCTACACCTTC. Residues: CASSPRTQGARYGYTF.

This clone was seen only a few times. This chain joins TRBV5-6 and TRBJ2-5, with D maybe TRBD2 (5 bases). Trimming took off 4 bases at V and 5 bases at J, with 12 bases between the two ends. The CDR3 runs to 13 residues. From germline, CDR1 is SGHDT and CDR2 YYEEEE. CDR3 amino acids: CASSIGRRETQYF. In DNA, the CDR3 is TGTGCCAGCAGCATAGGACGGAGGGAGACCCAGTACTTC.

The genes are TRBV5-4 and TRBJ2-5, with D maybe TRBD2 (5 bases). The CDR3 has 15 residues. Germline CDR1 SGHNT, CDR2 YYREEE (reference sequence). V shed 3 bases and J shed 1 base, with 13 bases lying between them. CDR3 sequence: CASSSGILTQETQYF. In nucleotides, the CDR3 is TGTGCCAGCAGCTCCGGGATCCTCACCCAAGAGACCCAGTACTTC.

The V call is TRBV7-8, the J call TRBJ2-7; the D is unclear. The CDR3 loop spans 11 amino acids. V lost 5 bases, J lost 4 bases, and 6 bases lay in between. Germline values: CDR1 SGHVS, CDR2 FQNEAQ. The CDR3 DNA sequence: TGTGCCAGCAGCACGAGTTACGAGCAGTACTTC. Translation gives CASSTSYEQYF.

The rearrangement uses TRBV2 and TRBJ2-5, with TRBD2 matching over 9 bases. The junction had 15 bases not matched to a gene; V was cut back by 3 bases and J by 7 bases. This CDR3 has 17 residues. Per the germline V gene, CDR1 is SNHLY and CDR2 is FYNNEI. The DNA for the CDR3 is TGTGCCAGCAGTGAGTCCGGAGCGGGGGGCCGATGGGGGACCCAGTACTTC. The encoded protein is CASSESGAGGRWGTQYF.

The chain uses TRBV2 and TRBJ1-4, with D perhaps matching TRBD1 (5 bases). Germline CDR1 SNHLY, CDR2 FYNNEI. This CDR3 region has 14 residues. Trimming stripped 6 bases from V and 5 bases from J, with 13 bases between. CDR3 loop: CASSGGIGNEKLFF. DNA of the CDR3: TGTGCCAGCAGCGGGGGGATTGGGAATGAAAAACTGTTTTTT. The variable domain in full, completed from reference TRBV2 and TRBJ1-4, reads EPEVTQTPSHQVTQMGQEVILRCVPISNHLYFYWYRQILGQKVEFLVSFYNNEISEKSEIFDDQFSVERPDGSNFTLKIRSTKLEDSAMYFCASSGGIGNEKLFFGSGTQLSVL.

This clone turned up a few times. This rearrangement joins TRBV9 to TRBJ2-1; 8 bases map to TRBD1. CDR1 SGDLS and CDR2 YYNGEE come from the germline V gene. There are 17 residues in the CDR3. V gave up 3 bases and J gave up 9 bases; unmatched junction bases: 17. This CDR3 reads CASSAAGTTGGSVEQFF. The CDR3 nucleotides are TGTGCCAGCAGCGCCGCTGGGACAACAGGGGGGAGCGTTGAGCAGTTCTTC.

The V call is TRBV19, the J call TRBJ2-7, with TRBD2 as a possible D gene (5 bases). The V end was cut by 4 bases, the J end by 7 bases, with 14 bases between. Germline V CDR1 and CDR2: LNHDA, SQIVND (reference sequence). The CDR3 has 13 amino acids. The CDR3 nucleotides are TGTGCCAGTAGTAACGGCCCGGGGTGGGAGCAGTACTTC. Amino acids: CASSNGPGWEQYF.

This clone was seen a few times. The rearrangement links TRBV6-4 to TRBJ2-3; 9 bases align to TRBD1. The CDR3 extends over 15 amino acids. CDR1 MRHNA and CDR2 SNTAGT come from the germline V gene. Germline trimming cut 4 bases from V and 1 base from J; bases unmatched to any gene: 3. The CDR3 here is CASSVRTGGTDTQYF. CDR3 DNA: TGTGCCAGCAGTGTCAGGACAGGGGGCACAGATACGCAGTATTTT.

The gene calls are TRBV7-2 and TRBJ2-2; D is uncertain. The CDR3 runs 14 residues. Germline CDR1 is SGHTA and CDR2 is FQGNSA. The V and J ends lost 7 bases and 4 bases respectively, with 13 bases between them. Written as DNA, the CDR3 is TGTGCCAGCAACCCTTTGACTGTCACCGGGGAGCTGTTTTTT. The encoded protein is CASNPLTVTGELFF.